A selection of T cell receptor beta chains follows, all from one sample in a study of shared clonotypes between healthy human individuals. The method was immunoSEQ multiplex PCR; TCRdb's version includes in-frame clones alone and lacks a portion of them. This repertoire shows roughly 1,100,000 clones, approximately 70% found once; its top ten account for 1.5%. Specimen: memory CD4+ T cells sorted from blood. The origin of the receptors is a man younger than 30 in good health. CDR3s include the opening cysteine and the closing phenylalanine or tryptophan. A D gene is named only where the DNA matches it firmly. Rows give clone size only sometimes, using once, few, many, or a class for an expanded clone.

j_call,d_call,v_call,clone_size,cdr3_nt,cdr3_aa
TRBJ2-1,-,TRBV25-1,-,TGTGCCAGCAGTGGGGCCGGGCGCAATGAGCAGTTCTTC,CASSGAGRNEQFF
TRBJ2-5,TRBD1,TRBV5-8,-,TGTGCCAGCAGCTTGGGGGGACAGGGGTTCTTCGAGACCCAGTACTTC,CASSLGGQGFFETQYF
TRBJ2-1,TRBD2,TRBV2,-,TGTGCCAGCATTCGGACTAGCGGGGGTTACAATGAGCAGTTCTTC,CASIRTSGGYNEQFF
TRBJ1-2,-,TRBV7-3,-,TGTGCCAGCAGCCACATCGGGGGAGGTGGCTACACCTTC,CASSHIGGGGYTF
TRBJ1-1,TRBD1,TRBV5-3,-,TGTGCCAGAAGCCTAGTAACGAGACAGGGGAACACTGAAGCTTTCTTT,CARSLVTRQGNTEAFF
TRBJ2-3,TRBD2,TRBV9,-,TGTGCCAGCAGCCTCCGTAGCGGGGGGGCAGATACGCAGTATTTT,CASSLRSGGADTQYF
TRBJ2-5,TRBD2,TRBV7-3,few,TGTGCCAGCAGCCCCGCGGGGGGGCAAGAGACCCAGTACTTC,CASSPAGGQETQYF
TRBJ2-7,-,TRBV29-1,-,TGCAGCGTTGAATCCGGGACTCCACGGGGGGAGCAGTACTTC,CSVESGTPRGEQYF
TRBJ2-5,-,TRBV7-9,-,TGTGCCAGCAGCCCTAATGGCGGGGGCACGGGGGAGCAGTACTTC,CASSPNGGGTGEQYF
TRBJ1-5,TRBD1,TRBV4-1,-,TGCGCCAGCAGCCAGACAGGGGATCGAAGGCCCCAGCATTTT,CASSQTGDRRPQHF
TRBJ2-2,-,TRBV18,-,TGTGCCAGCTCACCATTTGGCAGTAAGACCGGGGAGCTGTTTTTT,CASSPFGSKTGELFF
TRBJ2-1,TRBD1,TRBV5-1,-,TGCGCCAGCAGCCCCGGGACAGGTTTCAATGAGCAGTTCTTC,CASSPGTGFNEQFF
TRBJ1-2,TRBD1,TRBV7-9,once,TGTGCCAGCAGCTCCTCCGAGACAGGGAACTATGGCTACACCTTC,CASSSSETGNYGYTF
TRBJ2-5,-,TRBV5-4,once,TGTGCCAGCAGCCGTAGCGGTCTAGCGACGGAGACCCAGTACTTC,CASSRSGLATETQYF
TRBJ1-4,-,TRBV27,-,TGTGCCAGCAGTTTGGAGGGTAAAGTTGGAAAACTGTTTTTT,CASSLEGKVGKLFF
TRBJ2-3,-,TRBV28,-,TGTGCCAGCAGTTTATCGGGACGGGTTGTTGATACGCAGTATTTT,CASSLSGRVVDTQYF
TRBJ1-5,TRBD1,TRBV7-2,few,TGTGCCAGCAGCACCCGGACAGGGGGGGATCAGCCCCAGCATTTT,CASSTRTGGDQPQHF
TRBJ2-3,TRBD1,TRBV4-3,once,TGCGCCAGCAGCCCCCGGGACAGGGACTCAGATACGCAGTATTTT,CASSPRDRDSDTQYF
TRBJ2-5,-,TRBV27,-,TGTGCCAGCAGTTTATCTTACCAAGAGACCCAGTACTTC,CASSLSYQETQYF
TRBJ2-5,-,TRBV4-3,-,TGCGCCAGCAGCCACAGTACAGGCCAAGAGACCCAGTACTTC,CASSHSTGQETQYF
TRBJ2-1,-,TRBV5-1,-,TGCGCCAGCAGCCCAGCCACCTCCTACAATGAGCAGTTCTTC,CASSPATSYNEQFF
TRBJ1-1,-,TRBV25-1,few,TGTGCCAGCTCCCGGCGCGCCGCCACTGAAGCTTTCTTT,CASSRRAATEAFF
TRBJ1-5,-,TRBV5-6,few,TGTGCCAGCAGCAGCCGAGTAGGGCCCCAGCATTTT,CASSSRVGPQHF
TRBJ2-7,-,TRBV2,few,TGTGCCAGCACTAGAGACAGGCAATTCTCCTACGAGCAGTACTTC,CASTRDRQFSYEQYF
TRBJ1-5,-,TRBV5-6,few,TGTGCCAGCAGCTTGACGGTTGTGGGGTTGCTTAATCAGCCCCAGCATTTT,CASSLTVVGLLNQPQHF
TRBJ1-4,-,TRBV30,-,TGTGCCTGGAGTGTAGGGGGACGGACAAATGAAAAACTGTTTTTT,CAWSVGGRTNEKLFF
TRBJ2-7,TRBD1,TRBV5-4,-,TGTGCCAGCAGCTTGGTCGGACAGGGTAACCACGAGCAGTACTTC,CASSLVGQGNHEQYF
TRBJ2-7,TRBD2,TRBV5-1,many,TGCGCCAGCAGCTCGGTACTAGCGGGAGGGGGCTACGAGCAGTACTTC,CASSSVLAGGGYEQYF
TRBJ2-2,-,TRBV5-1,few,TGCGCCAGCAGCCAGATGGATCAGAACGGGGAGCTGTTTTTT,CASSQMDQNGELFF
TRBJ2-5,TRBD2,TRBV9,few,TGTGCCAGCAGCGCCCTAGCGGGAAAAGAGACCCAGTACTTC,CASSALAGKETQYF
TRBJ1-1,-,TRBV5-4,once,TGTGCCAGCAGCTTAGGGCCGACCATGAACACTGAAGCTTTCTTT,CASSLGPTMNTEAFF
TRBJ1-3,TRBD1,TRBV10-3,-,TGTGCCATCAGTACATTGGACAGGGAGAACACCATATATTTT,CAISTLDRENTIYF
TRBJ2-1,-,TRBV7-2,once,TGTGCCAGCAGCTTAAGGGTATTGACCAATGAGCAGTTCTTC,CASSLRVLTNEQFF
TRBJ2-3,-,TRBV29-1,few,TGCAGTTTTAGTCCTTTTTCAGATACGCAGTATTTT,CSFSPFSDTQYF
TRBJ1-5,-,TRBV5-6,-,TGTGCCAGCAGCCGCCCGGCGAGCAATCAGCCCCAGCATTTT,CASSRPASNQPQHF
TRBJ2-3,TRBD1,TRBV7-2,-,TGTGCCAGCAGGTACGACCTGCGGACAGGACCCTTTGCAGATACGCAGTATTTT,CASRYDLRTGPFADTQYF